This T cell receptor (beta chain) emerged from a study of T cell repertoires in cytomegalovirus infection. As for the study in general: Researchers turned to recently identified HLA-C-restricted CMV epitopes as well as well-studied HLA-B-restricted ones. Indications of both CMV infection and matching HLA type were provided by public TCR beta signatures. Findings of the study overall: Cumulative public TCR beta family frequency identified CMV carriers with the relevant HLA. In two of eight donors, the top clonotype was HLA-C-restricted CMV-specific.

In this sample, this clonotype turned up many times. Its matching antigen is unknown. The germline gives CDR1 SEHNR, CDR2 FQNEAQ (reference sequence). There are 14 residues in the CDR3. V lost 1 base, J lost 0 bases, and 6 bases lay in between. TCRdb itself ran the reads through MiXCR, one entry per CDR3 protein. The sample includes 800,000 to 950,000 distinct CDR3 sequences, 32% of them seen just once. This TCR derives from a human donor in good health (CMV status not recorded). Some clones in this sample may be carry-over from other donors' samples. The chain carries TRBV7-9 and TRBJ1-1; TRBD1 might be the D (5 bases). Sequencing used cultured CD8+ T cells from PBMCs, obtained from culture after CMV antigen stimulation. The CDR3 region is CASSLEGLNTEAFF. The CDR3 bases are TGTGCCAGCAGCTTAGAGGGACTGAACACTGAAGCTTTCTTT.